Given below is one T cell receptor beta chain in context. What it binds is not known. This sample is drawn from a study of cytomegalovirus exposure and HLA in healthy donors. Study-level findings and limits: Several of the most significant clusters appeared, in a later analysis, to be linked to common viral pathogens. Some segments of the V type, notably TRBV6-2 and TRBV6-3, were excluded as indistinguishable. Clonal expansion, a later analysis showed, was greater in HLA-associated TCR beta chains than in equally common others. The listing of 150 to 200 TCR beta chains classed them as cytomegalovirus-associated.

CDR3 length: 15 residues. Unmatched junction bases numbered 4, after V lost 4 bases and J lost 4 bases. The germline V gene has CDR1 MNHEY and CDR2 SVGAGI. 60 Vbeta and 13 Jbeta primers were used in PCR. The method was immunoSEQ multiplex PCR; TCRdb's version includes in-frame clones alone and lacks a portion of them. Here the sample spans 70,000 to 90,000 clones, about 66% being singletons. Material for sequencing was PBMCs. This receptor was taken from a man aged 60-69 years in good health and CMV-seropositive. This chain links TRBV6-5 with TRBJ2-1; 10 positions agree with TRBD1. In DNA, the CDR3 is TGTGCCAGCAGTTCCCGGGGACAGGGGTACAATGAGCAGTTCTTC. Translation: CASSSRGQGYNEQFF.